The next 20 T cell receptor beta chains were all read from a single sample in a study of cytomegalovirus exposure and HLA in healthy donors. The PCR had 60 Vbeta and 13 Jbeta primers. Clones were sequenced by immunoSEQ multiplex PCR, and TCRdb holds only the in-frame ones, with some missing. The table lists about 200,000 clones, about 79% of them singletons, with 0.098% in the top ten. Material: PBMCs. Receptor source: a boy aged 2 to 10 in good health and CMV-seronegative.

The rearrangement joins TRBV7-8 to TRBJ1-2; the D is unclear. V lost 0 bases, J lost 8 bases, and 10 bases lay in between. Germline values: CDR1 SGHVS, CDR2 FQNEAQ. There are 13 residues in the CDR3. The CDR3 reads CASSLAVGRGYTF. The CDR3 DNA follows: TGTGCCAGCAGCTTAGCGGTAGGCAGGGGCTACACCTTC.

The rearrangement uses TRBV7-6 and TRBJ2-1; D uncertain. Per the germline V gene, CDR1 is SGHVS and CDR2 is FNYEAQ. The CDR3 spans 12 residues. The V and J ends lost 4 bases and 5 bases respectively, with 6 bases between them. CDR3 residues: CASSSLHNEQFF. CDR3 nucleotide sequence: TGTGCCAGCAGCTCCCTACACAATGAGCAGTTCTTC.

This clone came up once. The CDR3 DNA is TGTGCCAGCAGAGAGGGAGGAGATACGCAGTATTTT. This encodes CASREGGDTQYF. The chain joins TRBV7-9 to TRBJ2-3, with D possibly TRBD2 on 6 matching bases. Deletions cut 6 bases from V and 5 bases from J, with 9 bases between. From germline, CDR1 is SEHNR and CDR2 FQNEAQ (reference sequence). CDR3 length: 12 amino acids.

The chain uses TRBV7-2 and TRBJ1-2, with TRBD1 matching over 7 bases. There are 14 residues in the CDR3. V was clipped by 5 bases and J by 3 bases; unmatched bases: 6. Germline lookup yields CDR1 SGHTA and CDR2 FQGNSA. In DNA form, the CDR3 reads TGTGCCAGCAGCGCCTACAGGGGTGACTATGGCTACACCTTC. This sequence encodes CASSAYRGDYGYTF.

The V gene is TRBV16, the J gene TRBJ1-5; D possibly corresponds to TRBD1 (5 bases). V lost 4 bases to trimming and J lost 5 bases, with 9 bases between them. CDR3 length equals 13 residues. The germline V gene has CDR1 KGHSY and CDR2 FQNENV. In DNA, the CDR3 is TGTGCCAGCAGCCGGACAAGGGATCAGCCCCAGCATTTT. It codes for CASSRTRDQPQHF.

V usage is TRBV5-4 and J usage is TRBJ2-3; D gene uncertain. From germline, CDR1 is SGHNT and CDR2 YYREEE (reference sequence). The CDR3 is 12 residues long. The V end was cut by 4 bases, the J end by 12 bases, with 15 bases between. The DNA for the CDR3 is TGTGCCAGCAGCCTGGAGTCAAGAGGTCAGTATTTT. This sequence encodes CASSLESRGQYF. The full variable domain, rest sourced from reference TRBV5-4 and TRBJ2-3, is ETGVTQSPTHLIKTRGQQVTLRCSSQSGHNTVSWYQQALGQGPQFIFQYYREEENGRGNFPPRFSGLQFPNYSSELNVNALELDDSALYLCASSLESRGQYFGPGTRLTVL.

This clone turned up a few times. The CDR3 here is CASRPPGPGNTIYF. In nucleotides, the CDR3 is TGTGCCAGCAGACCCCCAGGCCCTGGAAACACCATATATTTT. The rearrangement joins TRBV6-5 to TRBJ1-3; no clear D. V lost 6 bases to trimming and J lost 2 bases, with 11 bases between them. This CDR3 is built from 14 residues. The germline gives CDR1 MNHEY, CDR2 SVGAGI.

The chain is built from TRBV2 and TRBJ1-2; D is unresolved. The CDR3 has 11 residues. V gave up 6 bases and J gave up 8 bases, with 10 bases separating them. CDR1 SNHLY and CDR2 FYNNEI come from the germline V gene. The CDR3 DNA reads TGTGCCAGCAGGGCGAGGGAGGGCTACACCTTC. Its translation is CASRAREGYTF.

The chain joins TRBV7-2 to TRBJ2-5; 7 bases match TRBD2. This CDR3 contains 15 residues. After removal of 7 bases from V and 2 bases from J, the junction contained 10 bases not matched to a gene. Germline V CDR1 and CDR2: SGHTA, FQGNSA. The CDR3 DNA follows: TGTGCCAGCACCTTGAGGACTAGTTCGCAAGAGACCCAGTACTTC. It is translated as CASTLRTSSQETQYF.

The chain carries TRBV10-1 and TRBJ1-5; D might be TRBD1 (5 bases). V was pared by 4 bases and J by 3 bases, with 22 bases between. Germline loops: CDR1 WNHNN, CDR2 SYGVQD (reference sequence). The CDR3 loop spans 18 amino acids. The CDR3 here is CASSVRPDRQGFNQPQHF. The CDR3 DNA reads as TGCGCCAGCAGTGTCAGACCCGACCGGCAGGGCTTCAATCAGCCCCAGCATTTT.

This clone came up a few times. The chain links TRBV7-2 to TRBJ1-4; 9 bases fit TRBD1. V lost 5 bases to trimming and J lost 6 bases; unmatched junction nucleotides: 4. From germline, CDR1 is SGHTA and CDR2 FQGNSA. The length of the CDR3 is 14 residues. The CDR3 here is CASSPDRGDEKLFF. The CDR3 bases are TGTGCCAGCAGCCCGGACAGGGGCGATGAAAAACTGTTTTTT.

This clone showed up just a few times. The chain joins TRBV5-3 to TRBJ1-1, with D uncertain. TRBV5-3 is an open reading frame whose function is uncertain. This CDR3 is built from 16 residues. V shed 4 bases and J shed 1 base, with 17 bases lying between them. Written as DNA, the CDR3 is TGTGCCAGAAGCCAGGAGGGCAGGACCCCGAACACTGAAGCTTTCTTT. This translates into CARSQEGRTPNTEAFF.

The chain links TRBV27 to TRBJ1-2, with 9 bases identical to TRBD1. J gave up 4 bases and V 3 bases, and 6 bases lay outside the gene matches. The CDR3 runs to 15 residues. Germline values: CDR1 MNHEY, CDR2 SMNVEV (reference sequence). CDR3 amino acids: CASSFRGQGRYGYTF. CDR3 coding DNA: TGTGCCAGCAGTTTCCGGGGACAGGGACGCTATGGCTACACCTTC.

The J gene is TRBJ2-7, the V gene TRBV10-3, with D tentatively TRBD2 (7 bases). Trimming stripped 11 bases from V and 6 bases from J, with 17 bases between. The V gene's germline CDR1 is ENHRY and CDR2 SYGVKD. This CDR3 region has 12 residues. CDR3 region: CAPRYGGAEQYF. The CDR3 region has the DNA TGTGCCCCCAGGTATGGGGGGGCCGAGCAGTACTTC.

The chain couples TRBV19 to TRBJ2-2, with 10 bases lining up with TRBD1. Trimming at V came to 11 bases and at J to 4 bases, leaving 4 bases not matched to a gene. This CDR3 contains 13 residues. Looked up from germline, CDR1 is LNHDA and CDR2 is SQIVND (reference sequence). In nucleotides, the CDR3 is TGTGCCGGCGGGACAGGGGTCACCGGGGAGCTGTTTTTT. Translated: CAGGTGVTGELFF.

V gene TRBV5-1 combines with J gene TRBJ2-2; possible D gene TRBD1, 6 bases. Trimming cost V 4 bases and J 1 base, with 11 bases left between them. This CDR3 comprises 15 residues. Germline lookup yields CDR1 SGHRS and CDR2 YFSETQ. The CDR3 region is CASSPDSMNTGELFF. The CDR3 DNA reads as TGCGCCAGCAGCCCGGACAGCATGAACACCGGGGAGCTGTTTTTT.

This chain links TRBV5-5 with TRBJ1-3; D gene uncertain. The CDR3 covers 15 residues. Looked up from germline, CDR1 is SGHKS and CDR2 is YYEKEE (reference sequence). Trimming shortened V by 0 bases and J by 0 bases, and 7 bases separated the two germline ends. The CDR3 is CASSLGAVSGNTIYF. Here the CDR3 DNA reads TGTGCCAGCAGCTTGGGGGCAGTCTCTGGAAACACCATATATTTT.

The chain employs TRBV4-1 and TRBJ1-2; D remains ambiguous. The CDR3 is made up of 17 amino acids. The germline V gene has CDR1 MGHRA and CDR2 YSYEKL. V shed 0 bases and J shed 4 bases, with 18 bases lying between them. The CDR3 DNA sequence: TGCGCCAGCAGCCAAGACCGTGCCGCGGTGCCAGTCTATGGCTACACCTTC. Its protein product is CASSQDRAAVPVYGYTF.

Of note for this clone: The junction and the germline gene differ at one end; a read error may be behind it. The chain has TRBV2 and TRBJ2-1; 9 bases fit TRBD1. Germline CDR1 and CDR2: SNHLY and FYNNEI. This CDR3 has 13 residues. CDR3 loop: CASRSTPGTGKLF. The CDR3 DNA sequence: TGTGCCAGCAGGAGTACACCCGGGACAGGGAAGCTCTTC.

The rearrangement joins TRBV7-6 to TRBJ2-5; 11 bases map to TRBD2. Germline V gene lookup returns CDR1 SGHVS and CDR2 FNYEAQ. Trimming removed 6 bases from V and 5 bases from J; junction bases left unmatched: 5. The CDR3 extends over 14 amino acids. The CDR3 DNA is TGTGCCAGCAGAAAGGGACTAGCGGATGAGACCCAGTACTTC. Its protein is CASRKGLADETQYF.